These T cell receptor beta chains were read from a single sample in a study of OX40 agonist ivuxolimab in advanced cancers. The repertoire was sequenced with immunoSEQ multiplex PCR; TCRdb's copy has only in-frame clones and lacks some. Of some 100,000 clones listed, roughly four fifths were seen once; the top ten hold roughly 5%. The sample was CD4+ or CD8+ T cells sorted from blood, taken in a trial of the OX40 agonist ivuxolimab. The receptors come from an adult with an advanced solid tumor such as melanoma, head and neck, liver or kidney cancer. Each CDR3 is given with its conserved first and last residue. Fields, in order: J gene, V gene, D gene, clone size, CDR3 protein, CDR3 DNA. The D gene is left open where the match is weak. For some rows the clone size is stated as once, few or many, or as a class when expanded; others skip it.

j_call: TRBJ1-5; v_call: TRBV11-2; d_call: -; clone_size: few; cdr3_aa: CASSLGSFSNQPQHF; cdr3_nt: TGTGCCAGCAGCTTAGGGTCCTTTAGCAATCAGCCCCAGCATTTT
j_call: TRBJ1-1; v_call: TRBV6-5; d_call: TRBD1; clone_size: -; cdr3_aa: CASSRGQGETEAFF; cdr3_nt: TGTGCCAGCAGTAGGGGACAGGGGGAGACTGAAGCTTTCTTT
j_call: TRBJ1-5; v_call: TRBV27; d_call: TRBD1; clone_size: -; cdr3_aa: CASSLGQGAQPQHF; cdr3_nt: TGTGCCAGCAGTTTAGGTCAGGGGGCTCAGCCCCAGCATTTT
j_call: TRBJ2-1; v_call: TRBV9; d_call: -; clone_size: -; cdr3_aa: CASSVGRDESYNEQFF; cdr3_nt: TGTGCCAGCAGCGTAGGCAGAGACGAGTCCTACAATGAGCAGTTCTTC
j_call: TRBJ1-3; v_call: TRBV9; d_call: TRBD1; clone_size: -; cdr3_aa: CASSVEGQGNSGNTIYF; cdr3_nt: TGTGCCAGCAGCGTAGAGGGACAGGGGAACTCTGGAAACACCATATATTTT
j_call: TRBJ1-2; v_call: TRBV6-5; d_call: -; clone_size: medium-sized; cdr3_aa: CASSLGHNYGYTF; cdr3_nt: TGTGCCAGCAGCCTCGGACACAACTATGGCTACACCTTC
j_call: TRBJ2-5; v_call: TRBV7-2; d_call: TRBD2; clone_size: -; cdr3_aa: CASSLGLAGPGETQYF; cdr3_nt: TGTGCCAGCAGCTTAGGCCTAGCGGGGCCGGGGGAGACCCAGTACTTC
j_call: TRBJ2-5; v_call: TRBV19; d_call: TRBD2; clone_size: -; cdr3_aa: CASSPSGGAGETQYF; cdr3_nt: TGTGCCAGTAGTCCCAGCGGGGGGGCCGGAGAGACCCAGTACTTC
j_call: TRBJ1-1; v_call: TRBV7-2; d_call: -; clone_size: -; cdr3_aa: CASSSDHGQLNTEAFF; cdr3_nt: TGTGCCAGCAGCTCTGACCACGGACAGTTGAACACTGAAGCTTTCTTT
j_call: TRBJ2-2; v_call: TRBV5-1; d_call: TRBD1; clone_size: -; cdr3_aa: CASRTGTVNTGELFF; cdr3_nt: TGCGCCAGTAGAACCGGGACAGTGAACACCGGGGAGCTGTTTTTT
j_call: TRBJ1-1; v_call: TRBV7-9; d_call: -; clone_size: -; cdr3_aa: CASSLEARGWTEAFF; cdr3_nt: TGTGCCAGCAGCTTAGAAGCCAGGGGTTGGACTGAAGCTTTCTTT
j_call: TRBJ2-5; v_call: TRBV15; d_call: -; clone_size: -; cdr3_aa: CATSRQGETQYF; cdr3_nt: TGTGCCACCAGCAGACAGGGAGAGACCCAGTACTTC
j_call: TRBJ2-7; v_call: TRBV7-9; d_call: TRBD1; clone_size: -; cdr3_aa: CASSPETGISYEQYF; cdr3_nt: TGTGCCAGCAGCCCGGAGACAGGGATTTCCTACGAGCAGTACTTC
j_call: TRBJ1-1; v_call: TRBV29-1; d_call: -; clone_size: -; cdr3_aa: CSVETPRNTEAFF; cdr3_nt: TGCAGCGTTGAGACACCAAGGAACACTGAAGCTTTCTTT
j_call: TRBJ2-6; v_call: TRBV19; d_call: -; clone_size: once; cdr3_aa: CASSISGPGANVLTF; cdr3_nt: TGTGCCAGTAGTATTTCTGGTCCTGGGGCCAACGTCCTGACTTTC
j_call: TRBJ2-5; v_call: TRBV15; d_call: -; clone_size: -; cdr3_aa: CATSRDPGPQETQYF; cdr3_nt: TGTGCCACCAGCAGAGATCCGGGACCTCAAGAGACCCAGTACTTC
j_call: TRBJ2-3; v_call: TRBV5-4; d_call: -; clone_size: -; cdr3_aa: CASSPLGGARTDTQYF; cdr3_nt: TGTGCCAGCAGCCCCTTAGGGGGAGCCCGCACAGATACGCAGTATTTT
j_call: TRBJ2-7; v_call: TRBV5-4; d_call: TRBD2; clone_size: -; cdr3_aa: CASSLDPSGGVYEQYF; cdr3_nt: TGTGCCAGCAGCTTGGATCCTAGCGGGGGGGTGTACGAGCAGTACTTC
j_call: TRBJ1-5; v_call: TRBV18; d_call: TRBD1; clone_size: -; cdr3_aa: CASSQQGGWSNQPQHF; cdr3_nt: TGTGCCAGCTCTCAACAGGGGGGATGGAGCAATCAGCCCCAGCATTTT
j_call: TRBJ2-7; v_call: TRBV27; d_call: -; clone_size: -; cdr3_aa: CASSLSTRNYEQYF; cdr3_nt: TGTGCCAGCAGTTTATCGACAAGAAACTACGAGCAGTACTTC
j_call: TRBJ2-7; v_call: TRBV5-6; d_call: -; clone_size: -; cdr3_aa: CASSLAQGRAYEQYF; cdr3_nt: TGTGCCAGCAGCTTGGCGCAGGGTAGGGCCTACGAGCAGTACTTC
j_call: TRBJ2-3; v_call: TRBV6-5; d_call: -; clone_size: once; cdr3_aa: CASARGEPSTDTQYF; cdr3_nt: TGTGCCAGCGCGAGGGGGGAACCGAGCACAGATACGCAGTATTTT
j_call: TRBJ2-7; v_call: TRBV6-1; d_call: TRBD2; clone_size: -; cdr3_aa: CASTRGGYEQYF; cdr3_nt: TGTGCCAGCACCCGCGGGGGTTACGAGCAGTACTTC
j_call: TRBJ1-2; v_call: TRBV15; d_call: -; clone_size: -; cdr3_aa: CATSTASILGGYTF; cdr3_nt: TGTGCCACCAGCACCGCTTCCATCCTCGGGGGCTACACCTTC
j_call: TRBJ2-3; v_call: TRBV19; d_call: -; clone_size: -; cdr3_aa: CASSTAVSSTDTQYF; cdr3_nt: TGTGCCAGTAGTACAGCGGTCTCTAGCACAGATACGCAGTATTTT
j_call: TRBJ2-1; v_call: TRBV19; d_call: -; clone_size: -; cdr3_aa: CASSGFQGYNEQFF; cdr3_nt: TGTGCCAGTAGTGGATTTCAGGGATACAATGAGCAGTTCTTC
j_call: TRBJ1-4; v_call: TRBV15; d_call: -; clone_size: -; cdr3_aa: CATSRRGQASNEKLFF; cdr3_nt: TGTGCCACCAGCCGCAGGGGACAAGCAAGTAATGAAAAACTGTTTTTT
j_call: TRBJ1-4; v_call: TRBV29-1; d_call: -; clone_size: -; cdr3_aa: CSVQYATNEKLFF; cdr3_nt: TGCAGCGTTCAGTACGCAACTAATGAAAAACTGTTTTTT
j_call: TRBJ2-3; v_call: TRBV7-6; d_call: -; clone_size: -; cdr3_aa: CASSSQGYTQYF; cdr3_nt: TGTGCCAGCAGCTCGCAGGGGTATACGCAGTATTTT